This T cell receptor (beta chain) was sequenced during a study of shared clonotypes between healthy human individuals. The method was immunoSEQ multiplex PCR; TCRdb's version includes in-frame clones alone and lacks a portion of them. The sample carries millions of clones, approximately 90% recorded once. V was pared by 4 bases and J by 5 bases, with 10 bases between. Germline CDR1 SGHRS, CDR2 YFSETQ. The CDR3 covers 13 residues. Sequencing was done on a sample of naive CD4+ T cells sorted from blood. Indicated subset: CD45RA+ positively selected. This rearrangement joins TRBV5-1 to TRBJ2-1; D remains unclear. This TCR derives from a man between 18 and 35 years old in good health. The CDR3 nucleotides are TGCGCCAGCAGCCCGCAAGTTAACAATGAGCAGTTCTTC. Residues: CASSPQVNNEQFF.